Listed below are T cell receptor beta chains from one sample, sequenced in a study of blood T cells in healthy people across ages. Each CDR3 protein gets one entry after TCRdb re-called the 5' RACE reads with MiXCR. The table has nearly 800,000 distinct CDR3 sequences, just over 55% seen once. Sequenced sample: blood. The receptors originated from a man aged 40-55 years in good health. The CDR3 runs from the conserved cysteine through the conserved F or W. A D gene is named only where the DNA matches it firmly. Not all rows give a size; the values are once, few, many and, for expanded clones, a class.

d_call | clone_size | j_call | v_call | cdr3_aa | cdr3_nt
TRBD2 | . | TRBJ2-7 | TRBV27 | CASSLGASGRTEQYF | TGTGCCAGCTCCCTGGGGGCTAGCGGGAGGACCGAGCAGTACTTC
TRBD1 | . | TRBJ2-3 | TRBV29-1 | CSVEAGQYTDTQYF | TGCAGCGTTGAAGCGGGACAGTATACAGATACGCAGTATTTT
. | . | TRBJ2-2 | TRBV6-5 | CASHRQTNTGELFF | TGTGCCAGCCATAGACAGACGAACACCGGGGAGCTGTTTTTT
TRBD1 | few | TRBJ2-4 | TRBV27 | CASSYGQGPVKNIQYF | TGTGCCAGCAGTTACGGACAGGGGCCGGTCAAAAACATTCAGTACTTC
TRBD1 | few | TRBJ2-1 | TRBV6-5 | CASSTKGQGYNEQFF | TGTGCCAGCAGTACAAAAGGACAGGGGTACAATGAGCAGTTCTTC
TRBD1 | few | TRBJ2-7 | TRBV6-6 | CASRTGQGSTYEQYF | TGTGCCAGCAGGACCGGACAGGGGTCAACCTACGAGCAGTACTTC
. | once | TRBJ2-1 | TRBV25-1 | CASSEYSRTGQETQFF | TGTGCCAGCAGTGAATACTCCCGCACAGGGCAAGAGACCCAGTTCTTC
TRBD2 | . | TRBJ2-3 | TRBV6-2/TRBV6-3 | CASRTIAGEGTDTQYF | TGTGCCAGCAGAACAATAGCGGGAGAAGGAACAGATACGCAGTATTTT
. | few | TRBJ2-1 | TRBV10-3 | CAISTTKKSYNEQFF | TGTGCCATCAGTACGACTAAAAAATCCTACAATGAGCAGTTCTTC
TRBD1 | . | TRBJ1-5 | TRBV29-1 | CSVSLGTASNQPQHF | TGCAGCGTGTCGCTTGGGACAGCTAGCAATCAGCCCCAGCATTTT
. | . | TRBJ2-4 | TRBV7-9 | CASSLAWSGEAKNIQYF | TGTGCCAGCAGCTTAGCCTGGTCAGGGGAGGCCAAAAACATTCAGTACTTC
. | few | TRBJ1-1 | TRBV10-3 | CAITPRGGNTEAFF | TGTGCCATCACCCCCCGGGGCGGTAACACTGAAGCTTTCTTT
. | . | TRBJ2-3 | TRBV5-4 | CASSPGLGGADTQYF | TGTGCCAGCAGCCCCGGACTAGGGGGCGCAGATACGCAGTATTTT
. | . | TRBJ2-7 | TRBV4-1 | CASSFTTDEINYEQYF | TGCGCCAGCAGCTTCACTACTGATGAGATAAACTACGAGCAGTACTTC
. | . | TRBJ2-7 | TRBV5-6 | CASSFGQAPYEQYF | TGTGCCAGCAGCTTTGGGCAGGCCCCCTACGAGCAGTACTTC
TRBD1 | . | TRBJ1-1 | TRBV6-6 | CASSPRQGTGHTEAFF | TGTGCCAGCAGCCCTAGACAGGGGACGGGGCACACTGAAGCTTTCTTT
. | . | TRBJ1-2 | TRBV28 | CASSARDGVYYGYTF | TGTGCCAGCAGTGCCCGGGACGGGGTATACTATGGCTACACCTTC
TRBD1 | . | TRBJ2-7 | TRBV6-5 | CASSYTGAYEQYF | TGTGCCAGCAGTTACACAGGGGCCTACGAGCAGTACTTC
TRBD1 | . | TRBJ1-1 | TRBV25-1 | CASSPSGTGTEAFF | TGTGCCAGCAGTCCTTCAGGGACAGGGACTGAAGCTTTCTTT
TRBD2 | few | TRBJ2-5 | TRBV27 | CASSTLAGGPEEQYF | TGTGCCAGCAGTACCCTAGCGGGAGGGCCTGAGGAGCAGTACTTC
. | . | TRBJ2-5 | TRBV21-1 | CASSNPRETQYF | TGTGCCAGCAGCAATCCCAGAGAGACCCAGTACTTC
. | . | TRBJ2-7 | TRBV7-9 | CASSVGTEFSYEQYF | TGTGCCAGCAGCGTAGGGACGGAGTTCTCCTACGAGCAGTACTTC
TRBD2 | . | TRBJ2-1 | TRBV5-4 | CASGLAGYNEQFF | TGCGCCAGCGGACTAGCGGGCTACAATGAGCAGTTCTTC
. | few | TRBJ2-3 | TRBV5-1 | CASSLGRSDDTQYF | TGCGCCAGCAGCTTGGGCAGGTCGGATGATACGCAGTATTTT